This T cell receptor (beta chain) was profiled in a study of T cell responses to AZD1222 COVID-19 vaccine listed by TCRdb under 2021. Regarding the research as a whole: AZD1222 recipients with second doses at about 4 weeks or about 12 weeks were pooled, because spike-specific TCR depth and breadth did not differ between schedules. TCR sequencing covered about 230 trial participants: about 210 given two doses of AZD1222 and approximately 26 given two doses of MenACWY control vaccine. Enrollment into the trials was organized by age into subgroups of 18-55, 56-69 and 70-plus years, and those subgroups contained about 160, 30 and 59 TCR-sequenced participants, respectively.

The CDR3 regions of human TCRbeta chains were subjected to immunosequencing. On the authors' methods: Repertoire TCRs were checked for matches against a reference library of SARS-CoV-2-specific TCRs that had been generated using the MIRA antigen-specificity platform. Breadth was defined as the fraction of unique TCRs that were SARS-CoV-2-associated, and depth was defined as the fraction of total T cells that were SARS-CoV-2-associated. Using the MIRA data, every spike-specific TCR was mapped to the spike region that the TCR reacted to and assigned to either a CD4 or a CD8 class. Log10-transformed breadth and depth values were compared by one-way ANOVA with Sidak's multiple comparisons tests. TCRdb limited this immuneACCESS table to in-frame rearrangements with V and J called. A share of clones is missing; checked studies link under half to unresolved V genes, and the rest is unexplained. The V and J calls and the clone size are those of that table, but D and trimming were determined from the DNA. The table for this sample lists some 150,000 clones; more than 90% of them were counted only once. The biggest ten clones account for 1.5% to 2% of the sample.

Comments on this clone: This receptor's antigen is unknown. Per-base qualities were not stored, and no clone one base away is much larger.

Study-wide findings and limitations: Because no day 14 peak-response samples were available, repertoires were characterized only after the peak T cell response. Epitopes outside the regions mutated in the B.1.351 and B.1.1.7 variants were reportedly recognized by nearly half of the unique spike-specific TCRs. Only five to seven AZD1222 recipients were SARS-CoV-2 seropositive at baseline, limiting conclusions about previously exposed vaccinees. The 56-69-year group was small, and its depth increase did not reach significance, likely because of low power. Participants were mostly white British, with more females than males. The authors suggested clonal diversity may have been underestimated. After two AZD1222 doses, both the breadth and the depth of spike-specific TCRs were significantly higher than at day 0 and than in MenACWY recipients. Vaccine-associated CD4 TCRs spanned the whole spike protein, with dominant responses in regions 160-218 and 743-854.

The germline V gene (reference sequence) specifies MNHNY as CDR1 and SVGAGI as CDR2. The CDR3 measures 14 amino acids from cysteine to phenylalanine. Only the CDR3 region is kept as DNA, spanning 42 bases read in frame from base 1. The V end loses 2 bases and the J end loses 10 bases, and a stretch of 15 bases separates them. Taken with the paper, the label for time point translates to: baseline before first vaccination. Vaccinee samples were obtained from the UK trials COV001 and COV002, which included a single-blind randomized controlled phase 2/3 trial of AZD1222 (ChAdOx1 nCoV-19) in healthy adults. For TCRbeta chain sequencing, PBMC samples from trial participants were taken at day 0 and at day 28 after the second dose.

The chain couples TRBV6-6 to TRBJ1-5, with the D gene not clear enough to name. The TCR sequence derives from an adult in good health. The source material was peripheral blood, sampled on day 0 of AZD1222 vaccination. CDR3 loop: CASSYRAFRDPQHF. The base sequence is TGTGCCAGCAGTTACCGGGCCTTCAGAGACCCCCAGCATTTT.